The entry that follows covers one T cell receptor beta chain sequence. This CDR3 is 16 amino acids long. In germline, CDR1 is SGHAT, CDR2 FQNNGV. V lost 4 bases, J lost 4 bases, and 19 bases lay in between. This entry is derived from a study of blood T cells in healthy people across ages. Sample-barcoded 5' priming and a J-beta primer mix drove a second PCR of roughly 7 to 11 cycles. One entry per CDR3 protein, called by TCRdb with MiXCR from the 5' RACE reads. Of 700,000 to 900,000 distinct CDR3 sequences in the sample, roughly 50% were seen once. The sequence was collected from an elderly man in good health. V and J are TRBV11-2 and TRBJ1-1; D may be TRBD1 (6 bases). The source material was blood. The CDR3 DNA reads TGTGCCAGCAGCTCGGGCAGGGGATGGGCGGGCACTGAAGCTTTCTTT. Protein sequence: CASSSGRGWAGTEAFF.